This TCR beta chain originates from a study of control samples from healthy donors and cancer patients. TCRdb's table, derived via immunoSEQ multiplex PCR, lists solely in-frame clones and lacks some. The sample lists around 100,000 clones, over 75% occurring once. Germline CDR1 and CDR2: SNHLY and FYNNEI. The CDR3 sequence is 12 residues long. The clonotype comes from a woman aged 50 to 60 in good health. The sample comprised blood. J is TRBJ2-7 and V is TRBV2; tentative D call: TRBD2 (6 bases). The CDR3 loop reads CATGGADYEQCV. DNA of the CDR3: TGTGCCACCGGAGGGGCTGACTACGAGCAGTGCGTC.